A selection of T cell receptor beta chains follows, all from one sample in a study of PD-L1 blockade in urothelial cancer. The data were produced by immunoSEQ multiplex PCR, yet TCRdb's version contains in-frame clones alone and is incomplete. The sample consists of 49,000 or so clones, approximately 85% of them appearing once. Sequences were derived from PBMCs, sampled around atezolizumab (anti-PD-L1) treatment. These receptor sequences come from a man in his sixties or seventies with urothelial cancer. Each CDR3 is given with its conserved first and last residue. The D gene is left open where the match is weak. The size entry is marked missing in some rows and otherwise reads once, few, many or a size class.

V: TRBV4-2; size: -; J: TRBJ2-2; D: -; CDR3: CASNLRGTGELFF; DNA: TGTGCCAGCAACCTAAGGGGTACCGGGGAGCTGTTTTTT
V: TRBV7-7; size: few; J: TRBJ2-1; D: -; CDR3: CASSLNWESEQFF; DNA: TGTGCTAGCAGCTTAAATTGGGAGAGTGAGCAGTTCTTC
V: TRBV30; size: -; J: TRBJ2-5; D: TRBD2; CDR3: CAWRPSGVETQYF; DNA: TGTGCCTGGAGGCCTAGCGGAGTAGAGACCCAGTACTTC
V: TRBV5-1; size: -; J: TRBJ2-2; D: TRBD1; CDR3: CASSVDRGGANTGELFF; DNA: TGCGCCAGCAGCGTGGACAGGGGCGGCGCGAACACCGGGGAGCTGTTTTTT
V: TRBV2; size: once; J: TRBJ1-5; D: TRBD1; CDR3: CASGPRGQKDSNQPQHF; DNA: TGTGCCAGCGGCCCTAGGGGACAGAAGGATAGCAATCAGCCCCAGCATTTT
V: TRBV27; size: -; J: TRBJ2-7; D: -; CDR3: CASSLSVSSFHEQYF; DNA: TGTGCCAGCAGTTTATCGGTCAGTTCGTTTCATGAGCAGTACTTC
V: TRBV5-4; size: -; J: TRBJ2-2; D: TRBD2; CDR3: CASSGRARTGELFF; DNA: TGTGCCAGTAGCGGGAGGGCCAGGACCGGGGAGCTGTTTTTT
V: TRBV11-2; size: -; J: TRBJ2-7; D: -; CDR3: CASSSRDSDQQYF; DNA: TGTGCCAGCAGCTCACGGGACTCCGATCAGCAGTACTTC
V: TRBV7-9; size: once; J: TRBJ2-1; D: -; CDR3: CASAAGNEQFF; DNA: TGTGCCAGCGCCGCCGGGAATGAGCAGTTCTTC
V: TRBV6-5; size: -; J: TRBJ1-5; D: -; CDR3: CASLYQPQHF; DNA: TGTGCCAGCTTATATCAGCCCCAGCATTTT
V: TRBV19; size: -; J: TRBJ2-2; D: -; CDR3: CASRGSTNTGELFF; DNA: TGTGCCAGTAGGGGTAGCACGAACACCGGGGAGCTGTTTTTT
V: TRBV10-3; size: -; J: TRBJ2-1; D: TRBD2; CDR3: CAISNLRGDIGLAGVDEQFF; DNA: TGTGCCATCAGTAACCTACGGGGAGATATTGGACTAGCGGGAGTGGATGAGCAGTTCTTC
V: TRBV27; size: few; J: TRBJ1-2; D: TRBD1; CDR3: CASSSRTGADYGYTF; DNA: TGTGCCAGCAGTTCCAGGACAGGGGCAGACTATGGCTACACCTTC
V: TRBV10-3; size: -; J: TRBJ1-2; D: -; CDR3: CAIYSAGDGYTF; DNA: TGTGCCATCTATTCGGCAGGGGATGGCTACACCTTC
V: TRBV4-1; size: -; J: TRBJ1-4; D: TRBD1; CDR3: CASSQDWRQGDEKLFF; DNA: TGCGCCAGCAGCCAAGATTGGAGGCAGGGGGACGAAAAACTGTTTTTT
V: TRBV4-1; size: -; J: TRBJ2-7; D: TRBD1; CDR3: CASSQVTSTGRSYEQYF; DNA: TGCGCCAGCAGCCAAGTAACTTCGACAGGGAGATCCTACGAGCAGTACTTC
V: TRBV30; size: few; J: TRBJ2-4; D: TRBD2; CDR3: CAWSAGTSYIQYF; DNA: TGTGCCTGGAGTGCCGGGACTAGTTACATTCAGTACTTC